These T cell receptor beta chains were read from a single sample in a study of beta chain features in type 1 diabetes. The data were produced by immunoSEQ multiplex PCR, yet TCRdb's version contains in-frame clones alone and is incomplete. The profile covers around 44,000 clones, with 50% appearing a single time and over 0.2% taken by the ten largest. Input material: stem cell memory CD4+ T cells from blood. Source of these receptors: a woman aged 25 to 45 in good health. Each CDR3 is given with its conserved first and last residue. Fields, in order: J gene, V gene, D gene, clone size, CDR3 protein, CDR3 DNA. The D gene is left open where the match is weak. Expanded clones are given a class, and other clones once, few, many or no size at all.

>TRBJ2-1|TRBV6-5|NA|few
CASSRTDSSYNEQFF
TGTGCCAGCAGCCGGACCGACAGCTCCTACAATGAGCAGTTCTTC
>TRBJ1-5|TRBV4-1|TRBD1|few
CASSQTGGQPQHF
TGCGCCAGCAGCCAGACAGGGGGGCAGCCCCAGCATTTT
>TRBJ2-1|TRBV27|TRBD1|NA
CASSSGQGYNEQFF
TGTGCCAGCAGTTCCGGACAGGGGTACAATGAGCAGTTCTTC
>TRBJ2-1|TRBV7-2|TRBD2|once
CASSYRTSGTGNEQFF
TGTGCCAGCAGCTACAGGACTAGCGGGACTGGGAATGAGCAGTTCTTC
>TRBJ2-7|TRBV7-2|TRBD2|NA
CASSLGSGGTRPYEQYF
TGTGCCAGCAGCTTAGGGAGCGGGGGGACTAGACCCTACGAGCAGTACTTC
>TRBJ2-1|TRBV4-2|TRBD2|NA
CASSQDAGEGRDEQFF
TGTGCCAGCAGCCAAGATGCGGGGGAGGGCCGCGATGAGCAGTTCTTC
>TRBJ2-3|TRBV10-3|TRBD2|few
CAISEPSGRGTDTQYF
TGTGCCATCAGTGAACCTAGCGGGAGAGGAACAGATACGCAGTATTTT
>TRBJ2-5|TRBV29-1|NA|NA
CSVQGQQETQYF
TGCAGCGTGCAAGGACAGCAAGAGACCCAGTACTTC
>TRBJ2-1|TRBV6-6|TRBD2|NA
CASSRLASNEQFF
TGTGCCAGCAGTAGACTAGCGTCAAATGAGCAGTTCTTC
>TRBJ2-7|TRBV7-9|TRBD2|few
CASSLMGTSDEQYF
TGTGCCAGCAGCTTAATGGGGACTAGCGACGAGCAGTACTTC
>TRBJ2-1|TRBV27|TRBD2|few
CASSRTSGSGNEQFF
TGTGCCAGCAGTAGGACTAGCGGGAGCGGCAATGAGCAGTTCTTC
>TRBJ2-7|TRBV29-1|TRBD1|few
CSVGQASYEQYF
TGCAGCGTGGGACAGGCCTCCTACGAGCAGTACTTC
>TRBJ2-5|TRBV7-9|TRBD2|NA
CASRTGTSGRREQYF
TGTGCCAGCAGAACCGGGACTAGCGGGAGAAGGGAGCAGTACTTC
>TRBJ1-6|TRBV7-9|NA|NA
CASSLSSGGGSPLHF
TGTGCCAGCAGCTTAAGTTCCGGGGGTGGTTCACCCCTCCACTTT
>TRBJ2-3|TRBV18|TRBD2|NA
CASSPSSGRVTDTQYF
TGTGCCAGCTCACCCTCTAGCGGGAGAGTCACAGATACGCAGTATTTT
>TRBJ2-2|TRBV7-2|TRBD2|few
CASSGQGLAGAGELFF
TGTGCCAGCAGCGGACAGGGACTAGCGGGAGCCGGGGAGCTGTTTTTT
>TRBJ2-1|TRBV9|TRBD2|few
CASSASRDLRTSGRSKQFF
TGTGCCAGCAGCGCAAGTAGGGACTTAAGGACTAGCGGGAGAAGTAAGCAGTTCTTC
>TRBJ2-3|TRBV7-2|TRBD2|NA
CASSLAGLAVTDTQYF
TGTGCCAGCAGCTTAGCGGGACTAGCGGTCACAGATACGCAGTATTTT
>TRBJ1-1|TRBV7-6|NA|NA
CASSLAVWPNTEAFF
TGTGCCAGCAGCTTAGCAGTCTGGCCGAACACTGAAGCTTTCTTT
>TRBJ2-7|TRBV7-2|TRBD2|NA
CASSLAYFFGLAGAYYEQYF
TGTGCCAGCAGCTTAGCGTATTTTTTTGGGCTAGCGGGAGCCTACTACGAGCAGTACTTC
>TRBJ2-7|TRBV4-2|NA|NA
CASSQDLSGGQYF
TGTGCCAGCAGCCAAGATCTAAGTGGTGGGCAGTACTTC
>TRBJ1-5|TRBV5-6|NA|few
CASSLRSVFGPQHF
TGTGCCAGCAGCTTGCGGTCTGTTTTTGGGCCCCAGCATTTT
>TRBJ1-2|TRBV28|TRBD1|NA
CASSDRGYGYTF
TGTGCCAGCAGCGACAGGGGCTATGGCTACACCTTC
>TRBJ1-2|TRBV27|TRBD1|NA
CASSFGTGNYGYTF
TGTGCCAGCAGTTTCGGGACAGGCAACTATGGCTACACCTTC